These 29 T cell receptor beta chains came from one sample sequenced in a study of T cells in localized non-small cell lung cancer. Repertoires were generated with immunoSEQ multiplex PCR, while TCRdb's copy carries only in-frame clones and drops some. Here the sample spans about 24,000 clones, around 88% being singletons. The sequences come from peripheral blood mononuclear cells, collected before any cancer treatment. These receptors all stem from a woman aged 40-75 years with stage III lung adenocarcinoma.

The chain carries TRBV11-2 and TRBJ1-4; D is possibly TRBD1 (6 bases). CDR1 and CDR2 from the germline V gene are SGHAT and FQNNGV. V gave up 1 base and J gave up 7 bases, with 13 bases separating them. The CDR3 totals 15 residues. The CDR3 is CASSLVGGSGEKLFF. The CDR3 DNA sequence: TGTGCCAGCAGCTTAGTTGGGGGCTCGGGTGAAAAACTGTTTTTT.

The rearrangement links TRBV27 to TRBJ2-7; TRBD2 matches at 10 bases. Per germline, CDR1 MNHEY and CDR2 SMNVEV (reference sequence). CDR3 length: 20 residues. The V segment lost 7 bases and the J segment 2 bases; nucleotides outside the gene matches: 23. CDR3 sequence: CASTPAWSPLAGVYPYEQYF. CDR3 nucleotide sequence: TGTGCCAGCACCCCAGCATGGTCACCTCTAGCGGGAGTTTACCCCTACGAGCAGTACTTC.

The rearrangement joins TRBV7-9 to TRBJ2-7, with 7 bases aligning to TRBD1. In germline, CDR1 is SEHNR, CDR2 FQNEAQ (reference sequence). The junction had 6 bases not matched to a gene; V was cut back by 1 base and J by 3 bases. CDR3 length: 15 amino acids. The CDR3 DNA is TGTGCCAGCAGCTTAGAAAGGACAGGCGACTACGAGCAGTACTTC. Translated, it gives CASSLERTGDYEQYF.

The rearrangement uses TRBV4-3 and TRBJ1-6; 9 positions agree with TRBD1. V was pared by 0 bases and J by 9 bases, with 15 bases of the junction left unmatched. Germline CDR1 is LGHNA and CDR2 is YSLEER. This CDR3 contains 19 residues. Here the CDR3 reads CASSQEVVFGTGLSSPLHF. The DNA of the CDR3 is TGCGCCAGCAGCCAAGAGGTGGTATTCGGGACAGGGTTGAGTTCACCCCTCCACTTT.

The rearrangement joins TRBV19 to TRBJ1-2; no clear D. The CDR3 is 12 amino acids. From germline, CDR1 is LNHDA and CDR2 SQIVND (reference sequence). V was shortened by 6 bases and J by 14 bases, with 19 bases between the two germline ends. CDR3 region: CASSGTRRGLTF. CDR3 DNA: TGTGCCAGTAGCGGAACCCGGCGCGGACTAACCTTC.

This chain links TRBV6-5 with TRBJ2-7; D remains unclear. Germline values: CDR1 MNHEY, CDR2 SVGAGI. This CDR3 spans 13 amino acids. V was cut by 4 bases and J by 0 bases, with 7 bases left in between. The CDR3 region has the DNA TGTGCCAGCAGTTCAACCACCTCCTACGAGCAGTACTTC. Its protein product is CASSSTTSYEQYF.

The chain carries TRBV2 and TRBJ1-2; D gene uncertain. CDR3 length: 13 residues. The ends were cut back, 0 bases at V and 5 bases at J, with 7 bases in the middle. Germline V gene data show CDR1 as SNHLY and CDR2 as FYNNEI. The CDR3 nucleotides read TGTGCCAGCAGTGAAGCGTTGTCTTATGGCTACACCTTC. Its protein is CASSEALSYGYTF.

The chain is built from TRBV7-8 and TRBJ2-3; TRBD2 agrees at 12 bases. CDR1 is SGHVS, CDR2 FQNEAQ, per germline. The trim removed 1 base at V and 4 bases at J, leaving 3 bases unmatched. The CDR3 totals 16 residues. This CDR3 is CASSLVTSGSPDTQYF. The CDR3 DNA reads as TGTGCCAGCAGCTTAGTGACTAGCGGGAGCCCAGATACGCAGTATTTT. Full variable domain (rest looked up from reference TRBV7-8 and TRBJ2-3): GAGVSQSPRYKVAKRGQDVALRCDPISGHVSLFWYQQALGQGPEFLTYFQNEAQLDKSGLPSDRFFAERPEGSVSTLKIQRTQQEDSAVYLCASSLVTSGSPDTQYFGPGTRLTVL.

This clone was observed a single time. The chain employs TRBV4-2 and TRBJ2-2; 7 bases align to TRBD2. Looked up from germline, CDR1 is LGHNA and CDR2 is YNFKEQ. The CDR3 sequence is 17 residues long. V was clipped by 2 bases and J by 7 bases; unmatched bases: 13. The CDR3 DNA reads TGTGCCAGCAGCCAACGTGGGACTAACCCGGTAGGCGGGGAGCTGTTTTTT. Its protein product is CASSQRGTNPVGGELFF.

The rearrangement uses TRBV19 and TRBJ2-1; D may be TRBD2 (5 bases). The CDR3 runs 15 residues. Trimming shortened V by 6 bases and J by 6 bases, and 18 bases separated the two germline ends. CDR1 and CDR2 from the germline V gene are LNHDA and SQIVND (reference sequence). CDR3 bases: TGTGCCAGTAGCCCCGGTGGCGGGTCAGGCAATGAGCAGTTCTTC. It is translated as CASSPGGGSGNEQFF.

The chain joins TRBV9 to TRBJ2-2, with 11 bases identical to TRBD1. The CDR3 sequence is 15 residues long. Germline assignment: CDR1 SGDLS and CDR2 YYNGEE. The ends lost 0 bases at V and 6 bases at J; junction bases unmatched: 1. Here the CDR3 reads CASSVGTGGSGELFF. In DNA form, the CDR3 reads TGTGCCAGCAGCGTAGGGACAGGGGGCTCCGGGGAGCTGTTTTTT.

CDR3 loop: CASSLHESYGYTF. In DNA form, the CDR3 reads TGCGCCAGCAGCTTGCATGAGTCCTATGGCTACACCTTC. This chain connects TRBV5-1 to TRBJ1-2; D gene ambiguous. V lost 1 base and J lost 4, with 8 bases in between. The CDR3 extends over 13 amino acids. The germline V gene encodes CDR1 SGHRS and CDR2 YFSETQ.

V gene TRBV15 combines with J gene TRBJ2-7, with D perhaps TRBD1 (5 bases). This CDR3 has 14 residues. The germline CDR1 and CDR2 sequences are LNHNV and YYDKDF (reference sequence). V was pared by 1 base and J by 4 bases, with 11 bases between. CDR3 nucleotides: TGTGCCACCAGCAGAGCCAGGGAAGGGTACGAGCAGTACTTC. It yields the protein CATSRAREGYEQYF.

In its sample, this clone was seen once. This chain uses TRBV5-6 with TRBJ2-7, with a tentative D call TRBD2 (6 bases). The CDR3 is 16 amino acids. Between the trimmed V and J ends, which lost 2 bases and 0 bases, there was a span of 15 bases. The germline V gene has CDR1 SGHDT and CDR2 YYEEEE. CDR3 coding DNA: TGTGCCAGCAGCTTTCTTTCCGGGGGTACCTCCTACGAGCAGTACTTC. The encoded protein is CASSFLSGGTSYEQYF. The whole variable domain, filled in from reference TRBV5-6 and TRBJ2-7, reads DAGVTQSPTHLIKTRGQQVTLRCSPKSGHDTVSWYQQALGQGPQFIFQYYEEEERQRGNFPDRFSGHQFPNYSSELNVNALLLGDSALYLCASSFLSGGTSYEQYFGPGTRLTVT.

The rearrangement uses TRBV6-6 and TRBJ2-1, with unresolved D. CDR1 and CDR2 from the germline V gene are MNHNY and SVGAGI (reference sequence). CDR3 length: 16 residues. V was clipped by 6 bases and J by 8 bases, with 23 bases between them. Here the CDR3 reads CASSLRSTGLFHEQFF. The CDR3 DNA reads as TGTGCCAGCAGCCTCCGCTCCACGGGCCTATTCCATGAGCAGTTCTTC.

The rearrangement uses TRBV7-8 and TRBJ2-2; tentatively, D is TRBD1 (5 bases). This CDR3 is built from 14 residues. Germline CDR1 reads SGHVS; CDR2 reads FQNEAQ. Deletions cut 4 bases from V and 5 bases from J, with 11 bases between. CDR3 coding DNA: TGTGCCAGCAGCTCACCCAGGGTTACCGGGGAGCTGTTTTTT. Translation gives CASSSPRVTGELFF.

The chain is built from TRBV14 and TRBJ2-1; 12 positions match TRBD2. In germline, CDR1 is SGHDN, CDR2 FVKESK. The CDR3 runs 15 residues. The trim removed 4 bases at V and 10 bases at J, leaving 8 bases unmatched. The CDR3 DNA follows: TGTGCCAGCAGCCCCGGGACTAGCGGGCAAGGGGAGCAGTTCTTC. Its protein product is CASSPGTSGQGEQFF.

The rearrangement joins TRBV7-7 to TRBJ1-1, with 7 bases matching TRBD1. CDR3 size: 13 residues. Trimming took 5 bases from V and 4 from J; bases not matched to a gene: 4. From germline, CDR1 is SSHAT and CDR2 FNYEAQ (reference sequence). This CDR3 reads CASSRRQGTEAFF. The CDR3 DNA sequence: TGTGCCAGCAGCAGAAGACAGGGCACTGAAGCTTTCTTT.

Only a few counts were recorded for this clone. The chain carries TRBV15 and TRBJ2-7, with a possible D match to TRBD1 (7 bases). V lost 1 base and J 0 bases, leaving 13 bases between the germline ends. This CDR3 region has 16 residues. Germline loops: CDR1 LNHNV, CDR2 YYDKDF (reference sequence). In nucleotides, the CDR3 is TGTGCCACCAGCAGAGCCAGACAGGGAGGCTCCTACGAGCAGTACTTC. Protein product: CATSRARQGGSYEQYF.

The chain combines TRBV4-1 with TRBJ2-2, with D perhaps TRBD1 (5 bases). CDR1 is MGHRA, CDR2 YSYEKL, per germline. The CDR3 sequence is 17 residues long. V was cut by 1 base and J by 4 bases, with 16 bases left in between. The DNA of the CDR3 is TGCGCCAGCAGCCAAGGGGTGACCAGGGATCGCACCGGGGAGCTGTTTTTT. Protein: CASSQGVTRDRTGELFF.

The chain employs TRBV18 and TRBJ2-2; 7 bases agree with TRBD1. Germline V gene sequence: CDR1 KGHSH, CDR2 LQKENI. With V trimmed by 3 bases and J by 2 bases, 6 bases remained unmatched. CDR3 length: 16 residues. The DNA of the CDR3 is TGTGCCAGCTCACCCCGGGGACAGCTCAACACCGGGGAGCTGTTTTTT. It specifies CASSPRGQLNTGELFF.

The chain couples TRBV29-1 to TRBJ2-2; 7 positions match TRBD1. V was clipped by 7 bases and J by 2 bases; unmatched bases: 7. The CDR3 totals 14 residues. In germline, CDR1 is SQVTM, CDR2 ANQGSEA. CDR3 loop: CSAATGRNTGELFF. CDR3 sequence (DNA): TGCAGCGCCGCGACAGGGAGAAACACCGGGGAGCTGTTTTTT.

The chain joins TRBV5-1 to TRBJ2-3; D is ambiguous. This CDR3 comprises 15 residues. The germline V gene has CDR1 SGHRS and CDR2 YFSETQ. V dropped 0 bases and J dropped 1 base, with 9 bases sitting between them. The CDR3, as DNA: TGCGCCAGCAGCTTGGAAGTCAGCGGCACAGATACGCAGTATTTT. Its protein product is CASSLEVSGTDTQYF.

The V gene is TRBV6-6, the J gene TRBJ1-5; D possibly corresponds to TRBD1 (6 bases). The CDR3 extends over 16 amino acids. Per germline, CDR1 MNHNY and CDR2 SVGAGI (reference sequence). V was shortened by 5 bases and J by 2 bases, with 16 bases between the two germline ends. The CDR3 loop reads CASSTGQRTGNQPQHF. CDR3 DNA: TGTGCCAGCAGTACGGGCCAAAGGACAGGCAATCAGCCCCAGCATTTT.

J is TRBJ1-1 and V is TRBV2; D uncertain. This CDR3 has 14 residues. V was pared by 7 bases and J by 1 base, with 13 bases between. Germline values: CDR1 SNHLY, CDR2 FYNNEI. CDR3 region: CASTLGLTNTEAFF. CDR3 DNA sequence: TGTGCCAGCACCCTCGGACTTACGAACACTGAAGCTTTCTTT.

This chain joins TRBV15 and TRBJ1-4; TRBD1 is a possible D gene (5 bases). The CDR3 loop spans 16 amino acids. Germline-derived CDR1 and CDR2 are LNHNV and YYDKDF (reference sequence). Trimming cost V 1 base and J 4 bases, with 13 bases left between them. CDR3 region: CATSRGGVQGNEKLFF. In nucleotides, the CDR3 is TGTGCCACCAGCAGAGGGGGGGTCCAGGGTAATGAAAAACTGTTTTTT.

This rearrangement joins TRBV18 to TRBJ2-5, with 9 bases aligning to TRBD1. The length of the CDR3 is 14 residues. Germline V gene lookup returns CDR1 KGHSH and CDR2 LQKENI. After removal of 5 bases from V and 4 bases from J, the junction contained 5 bases not matched to a gene. CDR3 DNA: TGTGCCAGCTCAACGGGACAGGGCCGAGAGACCCAGTACTTC. Translating it yields CASSTGQGRETQYF.

This clone has only a few counts. The V gene is TRBV2, the J gene TRBJ1-2; D unclear. The CDR3 is 12 amino acids. CDR1 and CDR2 (germline): SNHLY, FYNNEI. The V and J ends lost 3 bases and 7 bases respectively, with 9 bases between them. As DNA, the CDR3 is TGTGCCAGCAGTGACAGGCTGGGTGGCTACACCTTC. Amino acids: CASSDRLGGYTF. Full variable domain (rest looked up from reference TRBV2 and TRBJ1-2): EPEVTQTPSHQVTQMGQEVILRCVPISNHLYFYWYRQILGQKVEFLVSFYNNEISEKSEIFDDQFSVERPDGSNFTLKIRSTKLEDSAMYFCASSDRLGGYTFGSGTRLTVV.

The V and J genes are TRBV5-8 and TRBJ1-3; 7 bases are shared with TRBD1. This CDR3 region has 16 residues. In germline, CDR1 is SGHTS, CDR2 YDEGEE. V lost 4 bases and J lost 0; bases outside the gene matches: 7. The CDR3 DNA follows: TGTGCCAGCAGCACCGGACAGGCGAGCTCTGGAAACACCATATATTTT. It yields the protein CASSTGQASSGNTIYF.